The clone carrying this T cell receptor (beta chain) occurred a few times. What it recognizes is unknown. This sample stems from a study of T cell repertoires in cytomegalovirus infection. In the study overall: HLA-C-restricted CMV epitopes, recently identified, and well-studied HLA-B-restricted ones were used by the study. Signatures in public TCR beta sequences pointed to both CMV infection and matching HLA type. General observations from the study: It was HLA-C-restricted CMV-specific TCR beta clonotypes that dominated the response ex vivo.

V dropped 2 bases and J dropped 6 bases, with 10 bases sitting between them. In germline, CDR1 is MNHEY, CDR2 SVGEGT. The CDR3 has 14 amino acids. TCRdb fed the reads into MiXCR, producing one record per CDR3 protein. In the table there are 650,000 to 900,000 distinct CDR3 sequences, over 25% of which are singletons. This receptor was taken from a human donor in good health (CMV status not recorded). Some clones in this sample may be carry-over from other donors' samples. The input for sequencing was cultured CD8+ T cells from PBMCs, taken from culture after CMV antigen stimulation. V is TRBV6-2 or TRBV6-3 and J is TRBJ2-2; TRBD1 might be the D (5 bases). Here the CDR3 reads CASSYGPGPGELFF. The CDR3 region has the DNA TGTGCCAGCAGTTACGGGCCAGGGCCCGGGGAGCTGTTTTTT.